A single sample gave rise to the 20 T cell receptor beta chains below, sequenced in a study of blood T cell repertoires in COVID-19. Data came from immunoSEQ multiplex PCR; TCRdb stores just in-frame clones and leaves some out. The data show about 500,000 clones, approximately 88% seen once. Material for sequencing was peripheral blood. The receptors shown here come from a woman between 45 and 65 years old with COVID-19, enrolled during active disease.

The gene calls are TRBV3-1 (or the pseudogene TRBV3-2) and TRBJ1-5, with D unresolved. Germline V CDR1 and CDR2: LGHDT, YNNKEL (reference sequence). Trimming stripped 0 bases from V and 6 bases from J, with 6 bases between. The CDR3 contains 13 residues. In nucleotides, the CDR3 is TGTGCCAGCAGCCAAGATTCAGTTCAGCCCCAGCATTTT. It translates to CASSQDSVQPQHF.

In its sample, this clone was seen a few times. The chain has TRBV10-1 and TRBJ1-3, with TRBD1 identical over 7 bases. V lost 2 bases and J lost 2; bases outside the gene matches: 0. Germline V CDR1 and CDR2: WNHNN, SYGVQD (reference sequence). This CDR3 is built from 14 residues. CDR3 sequence reads: CASSEDRAGNTIYF. CDR3 bases: TGCGCCAGCAGTGAGGACAGGGCTGGAAACACCATATATTTT.

This clone was picked up a small number of times. The rearrangement joins TRBV19 to TRBJ1-6, with D perhaps matching TRBD1 (6 bases). Germline V gene sequence: CDR1 LNHDA, CDR2 SQIVND (reference sequence). V shed 7 bases and J shed 7 bases, with 14 bases lying between them. This CDR3 has 14 residues. This CDR3 reads CASTFGQYNSPLHF. In DNA, the CDR3 is TGTGCCAGTACCTTCGGACAGTACAATTCACCCCTCCACTTT.

J is TRBJ1-2 and V is TRBV6-6; 7 nucleotides align to TRBD1. The J segment lost 4 bases and the V segment lost 3 bases, leaving 5 bases of the junction unmatched. This CDR3 spans 14 amino acids. CDR1 and CDR2 from the germline V gene are MNHNY and SVGAGI (reference sequence). The CDR3 DNA follows: TGTGCCAGCAGTTATGGACAGGACTTCTATGGCTACACCTTC. It codes for CASSYGQDFYGYTF.

V gene TRBV6-5 combines with J gene TRBJ2-1; 9 bases are shared with TRBD2. The CDR3 is 14 amino acids. Germline CDR1 reads MNHEY; CDR2 reads SVGAGI. Trimming removed 7 bases from V and 2 bases from J; junction bases left unmatched: 3. The CDR3: CASNLAGPYNEQFF. The CDR3, as DNA: TGTGCCAGCAACCTAGCGGGGCCCTACAATGAGCAGTTCTTC.

This chain uses TRBV6-2 or TRBV6-3 with TRBJ1-5; D gene ambiguous. The germline V gene encodes CDR1 MNHEY and CDR2 SVGEGT. The CDR3 spans 14 residues. V dropped 2 bases and J dropped 0 bases, with 5 bases sitting between them. CDR3 nucleotides: TGTGCCAGCAGTTACCCCGTTAGCAATCAGCCCCAGCATTTT. Its translation: CASSYPVSNQPQHF.

The rearrangement links TRBV12-3 or TRBV12-4 to TRBJ2-5, with 10 bases aligning to TRBD2. CDR3 length: 13 amino acids. V dropped 4 bases and J dropped 4; count of bases not matched to a gene: 0. This CDR3 is CASSSSGRETQYF. The CDR3 DNA is TGTGCCAGCAGTTCTAGCGGGAGAGAGACCCAGTACTTC.

Of note for this clone: This same CDR3 is encoded by further DNA sequences in the sample. The CDR3 is CASSLDGQGAYGYTF. CDR3 sequence (DNA): TGCGCCAGCAGCTTGGACGGACAGGGGGCTTATGGCTACACCTTC. The V and J genes are TRBV5-1 and TRBJ1-2, with TRBD1 identical over 11 bases. The germline V gene has CDR1 SGHRS and CDR2 YFSETQ. The V gene end was trimmed by 0 bases and the J gene end by 5 bases; junction bases not matched to a gene: 3. The CDR3 is made up of 15 amino acids.

There are a few counts of this clone. V gene TRBV5-5 combines with J gene TRBJ2-1; TRBD1 matches at 7 bases. Germline CDR1 is SGHKS and CDR2 is YYEKEE (reference sequence). Trimming cost V 3 bases and J 4 bases; bases outside gene matches: 7. The CDR3 is 15 amino acids. The CDR3 spells CASSSRQGSYNEQFF. The CDR3 DNA reads TGTGCCAGCAGCTCCCGACAGGGTTCGTACAATGAGCAGTTCTTC. The complete variable domain, with remaining parts taken from reference TRBV5-5 and TRBJ2-1, reads DAGVTQSPTHLIKTRGQQVTLRCSPISGHKSVSWYQQVLGQGPQFIFQYYEKEERGRGNFPDRFSARQFPNYSSELNVNALLLGDSALYLCASSSRQGSYNEQFFGPGTRLTVL.

The chain joins TRBV5-5 to TRBJ2-4, with TRBD1 as a possible D gene (6 bases). The CDR3 is made up of 16 amino acids. CDR1 is SGHKS and CDR2 is YYEKEE in the germline V gene (reference sequence). Trimming removed 3 bases from V and 0 bases from J, with 13 bases in between. As DNA, the CDR3 is TGTGCCAGCAGCTGGGACATCCGTTTAGCCAAAAACATTCAGTACTTC. It is translated as CASSWDIRLAKNIQYF.

This clone was detected only once. The rearrangement uses TRBV5-1 and TRBJ1-1; 7 bases map to TRBD1. The V gene end was trimmed by 0 bases and the J gene end by 6 bases; junction bases not matched to a gene: 11. Germline V gene data show CDR1 as SGHRS and CDR2 as YFSETQ. This CDR3 has 16 residues. The CDR3 here is CASSLVQGRTGAEAFF. The CDR3 nucleotides read TGCGCCAGCAGCTTGGTACAGGGGAGGACGGGGGCTGAAGCTTTCTTT.

V usage is TRBV12-5 and J usage is TRBJ2-7; TRBD1 agrees at 12 bases. The V segment lost 7 bases and the J segment 7 bases; nucleotides outside the gene matches: 8. CDR1 LGHNT and CDR2 FRNRAP come from the germline V gene. CDR3 length equals 14 residues. The DNA of the CDR3 is TGTGCTAGTGCCCCGGGACAGGGGGCACGGGAGCAGTACTTC. This sequence encodes CASAPGQGAREQYF.

The gene calls are TRBV5-1 and TRBJ2-1, with a weak D call TRBD1 (6 bases). The CDR3 is 15 residues long. V lost 4 bases and J 6 bases, leaving 17 bases between the germline ends. The germline V gene has CDR1 SGHRS and CDR2 YFSETQ. CDR3 in amino acids: CASSDTGTSSNEQFF. CDR3 sequence (DNA): TGCGCCAGCAGCGATACCGGGACATCGTCCAATGAGCAGTTCTTC.

V gene TRBV28 combines with J gene TRBJ1-5, with TRBD1 matching 11 bases. This CDR3 has 15 amino acids. Germline values: CDR1 MDHEN, CDR2 SYDVKM. V lost 6 bases, J lost 5 bases, and 6 bases stayed unmatched. The CDR3 sequence is CASSFPGQGDQPQHF. In DNA form, the CDR3 reads TGTGCCAGCAGCTTCCCGGGACAGGGGGATCAGCCCCAGCATTTT. Filled out from reference TRBV28 and TRBJ1-5, the complete variable domain reads DVKVTQSSRYLVKRTGEKVFLECVQDMDHENMFWYRQDPGLGLRLIYFSYDVKMKEKGDIPEGYSVSREKKERFSLILESASTNQTSMYLCASSFPGQGDQPQHFGDGTRLSIL.

The V gene is TRBV30, the J gene TRBJ1-2; 8 bases agree with TRBD1. V shed 3 bases, J shed 6 bases, and the junction held 3 bases outside the gene matches. CDR1 is GTSNPN and CDR2 is SVGIG in the germline V gene (reference sequence). This CDR3 has 12 residues. The DNA for the CDR3 is TGTGCCTGGAGCCCAGGGGGCCATGGCTACACCTTC. Amino acids: CAWSPGGHGYTF.

The CDR3 nucleotides read TGCGCCAGCAGCCAACTACTTCCCCGGGGACAGGGGGCAAGGATAGACACCGGGGAGCTGTTTTTT. It specifies CASSQLLPRGQGARIDTGELFF. The rearrangement uses TRBV4-1 and TRBJ2-2, with TRBD1 identical over 12 bases. This CDR3 has 22 residues. V lost 2 bases to trimming and J lost 3 bases; unmatched junction nucleotides: 19. CDR1 is MGHRA, CDR2 YSYEKL, per germline.

The chain couples TRBV18 to TRBJ1-1; D gene uncertain. The CDR3 spans 15 residues. Trimming shortened V by 3 bases and J by 1 base, and 12 bases separated the two germline ends. Germline-derived CDR1 and CDR2 are KGHSH and LQKENI. CDR3 coding DNA: TGTGCCAGCTCACCTCAAAAGGCGGAGAACACTGAAGCTTTCTTT. This codes for CASSPQKAENTEAFF.

The rearrangement uses TRBV5-1 and TRBJ1-5; 7 bases are a match to TRBD1. Germline V gives CDR1 SGHRS, CDR2 YFSETQ. This CDR3 is 15 amino acids long. V trimming: 4 bases; J trimming: 5 bases; junction bases outside the gene matches: 9. The DNA for the CDR3 is TGCGCCAGCAGCCCCGGAGGAACAGGGGATCAGCCCCAGCATTTT. Amino acid sequence: CASSPGGTGDQPQHF.

This clone was detected a few times. The chain combines TRBV5-4 with TRBJ1-2; D possibly corresponds to TRBD1 (6 bases). Trimming pared 0 bases from V and 6 bases from J, leaving 18 bases between. The CDR3 is 16 residues long. Per germline, CDR1 SGHNT and CDR2 YYREEE (reference sequence). Here the CDR3 DNA reads TGTGCCAGCAGCTTGGGCAGGGGTACCTCTATTAATGGCTACACCTTC. Its translation is CASSLGRGTSINGYTF. The whole variable domain, filled in from reference TRBV5-4 and TRBJ1-2, reads ETGVTQSPTHLIKTRGQQVTLRCSSQSGHNTVSWYQQALGQGPQFIFQYYREEENGRGNFPPRFSGLQFPNYSSELNVNALELDDSALYLCASSLGRGTSINGYTFGSGTRLTVV.

The chain combines TRBV19 with TRBJ1-5; no clear D. Trimming removed 3 bases from V and 0 bases from J, with 9 bases in between. CDR3 size: 15 residues. CDR1 and CDR2 from the germline V gene are LNHDA and SQIVND (reference sequence). Here the CDR3 DNA reads TGTGCCAGTAGTATCCAAAGAGATAGCAATCAGCCCCAGCATTTT. It is translated as CASSIQRDSNQPQHF.